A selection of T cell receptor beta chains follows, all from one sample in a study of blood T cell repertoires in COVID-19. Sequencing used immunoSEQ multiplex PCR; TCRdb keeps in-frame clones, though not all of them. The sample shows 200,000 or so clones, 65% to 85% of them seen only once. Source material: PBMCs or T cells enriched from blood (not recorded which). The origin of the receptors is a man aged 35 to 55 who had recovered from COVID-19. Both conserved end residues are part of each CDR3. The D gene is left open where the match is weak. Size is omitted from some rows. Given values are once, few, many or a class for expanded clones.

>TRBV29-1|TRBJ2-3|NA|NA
TGCAGCGTTGCGTGGAGGGCAGATACGCAGTATTTT
CSVAWRADTQYF
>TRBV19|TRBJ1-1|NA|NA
TGTGCCAGTAGTGCCCTTTCTCCTCGGGGCACTGAAGCTTTCTTT
CASSALSPRGTEAFF
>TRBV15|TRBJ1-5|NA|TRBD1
TGTGCCACCAGCAGACGAGCTACAGGGGGCTTTAATCAGCCCCAGCATTTT
CATSRRATGGFNQPQHF
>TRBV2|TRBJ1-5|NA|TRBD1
TGTGCCAGCAGTGCCGACAGGGGGCTCGGTCAGCCCCAGCATTTT
CASSADRGLGQPQHF
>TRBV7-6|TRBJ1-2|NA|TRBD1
TGTGCCAGCAGCTTAGCATCGGGACAGGGGATCTATGGCTACACCTTC
CASSLASGQGIYGYTF
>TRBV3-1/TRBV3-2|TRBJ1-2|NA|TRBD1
TGTGCCAGCAGCCGGGGGGACAGGTCCTATGGCTACACCTTC
CASSRGDRSYGYTF
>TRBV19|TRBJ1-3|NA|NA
TGTGCCAGCGGTATTAGCTCTGGAAACACCATATATTTT
CASGISSGNTIYF
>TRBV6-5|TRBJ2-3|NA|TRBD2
TGTGCCAGCAGCCTAGCGGGGCCGACGACAGATACGCAGTATTTT
CASSLAGPTTDTQYF
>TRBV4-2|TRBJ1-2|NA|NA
TGTGCCAGCAGCCGGGCTTGGACAGAAGCCCTCGGGGGCTACACCTTC
CASSRAWTEALGGYTF
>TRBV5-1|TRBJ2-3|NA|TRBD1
TGCGCCAGCAGCTCGGGACAGGGATGGACAGATACGCAGTATTTT
CASSSGQGWTDTQYF
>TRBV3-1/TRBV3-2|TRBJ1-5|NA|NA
TGTGCCAGCAGCCAAGATAGGCCAGGCAGCAATCAGCCCCAGCATTTT
CASSQDRPGSNQPQHF
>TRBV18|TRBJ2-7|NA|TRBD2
TGTGCCAGCTCACCTCGGGAGGGTGGCTACGAGCAGTACTTC
CASSPREGGYEQYF
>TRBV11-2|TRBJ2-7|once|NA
TGTGCCAGCAGCTTACCCGCGGGGCAAGACTACGAGCAGTACTTC
CASSLPAGQDYEQYF
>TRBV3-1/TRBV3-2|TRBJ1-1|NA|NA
TGTGCCAGCAGCCAACAGAACACTGAAGCTTTCTTT
CASSQQNTEAFF